Shown below are 29 T cell receptor beta chains from a single sample sequenced in a study of somatic mutations in cytotoxic T cells in rheumatoid arthritis. The method was immunoSEQ multiplex PCR; TCRdb's version includes in-frame clones alone and lacks a portion of them. Of approximately 7,400 clones listed, about 90% are singletons. Input material: CD8+ T cells sorted from blood. The receptors come from a man in his forties with rheumatoid arthritis.

The chain links TRBV28 to TRBJ1-5; TRBD1 might be the D (6 bases). Germline loops: CDR1 MDHEN, CDR2 SYDVKM. Trimming took off 6 bases at V and 7 bases at J, with 13 bases between the two ends. The CDR3 has 13 residues. CDR3 loop: CASSSTGLQPQHF. CDR3 DNA: TGTGCCAGCAGCTCAACAGGGCTGCAGCCCCAGCATTTT.

This clone has just one count. The chain recombines TRBV4-1 with TRBJ2-3; TRBD2 is a possible D gene (5 bases). This CDR3 region has 19 residues. Germline V lookup: CDR1 MGHRA, CDR2 YSYEKL. V lost 0 bases and J 2 bases, leaving 21 bases between the germline ends. CDR3 loop: CASSQDTRALTLFTDTQYF. CDR3 bases: TGCGCCAGCAGCCAAGATACGAGGGCTCTAACACTTTTCACAGATACGCAGTATTTT.

The rearrangement uses TRBV6-5 and TRBJ1-2, with D perhaps matching TRBD1 (5 bases). This CDR3 is built from 12 residues. Germline CDR1 is MNHEY and CDR2 is SVGAGI. Between the trimmed V and J ends, which lost 2 bases and 8 bases, there was a span of 9 bases. The CDR3 DNA follows: TGTGCCAGCAGTTACGGGGGGGGAGGCTACACCTTC. Translating it yields CASSYGGGGYTF.

V usage is TRBV6-4 and J usage is TRBJ2-7, with D perhaps matching TRBD2 (5 bases). The germline CDR1 and CDR2 sequences are MRHNA and SNTAGT. This CDR3 region has 18 residues. V shed 2 bases and J shed 5 bases, with 25 bases lying between them. The DNA of the CDR3 is TGTGCCAGCAGTGACAGGCCTAGCTGGGGTCCGGCGGACGACGAGCAGTACGTC. The encoded protein is CASSDRPSWGPADDEQYV.

The chain is built from TRBV10-2 and TRBJ2-5; TRBD1 might be the D (7 bases). The CDR3 extends over 14 amino acids. V dropped 7 bases and J dropped 5 bases, with 17 bases sitting between them. Germline assignment: CDR1 WSHSY and CDR2 SAAADI. The CDR3 DNA reads as TGCGCCAGCAACGCGGGACAGCCTGGTGAGACCCAGTACTTC. This translates into CASNAGQPGETQYF.

The chain is built from TRBV15 and TRBJ2-2; TRBD1 matches at 7 bases. Germline V gene data show CDR1 as LNHNV and CDR2 as YYDKDF (reference sequence). V lost 3 bases and J lost 6; bases outside the gene matches: 4. The CDR3 loop spans 14 amino acids. The CDR3 DNA is TGTGCCACCAGCAGTGAACAGGGGTCCGGGGAGCTGTTTTTT. Translating gives CATSSEQGSGELFF.

The chain couples TRBV27 to TRBJ2-5; tentative D call: TRBD1 (5 bases). This CDR3 contains 17 residues. The germline CDR1 and CDR2 sequences are MNHEY and SMNVEV (reference sequence). V was cut by 2 bases and J by 2 bases, with 18 bases left in between. CDR3 region: CASSLDSRRFLQETQYF. DNA of the CDR3: TGTGCCAGCAGTTTAGACAGCCGAAGGTTCCTACAAGAGACCCAGTACTTC.

This clone was detected once. This chain links TRBV6-1 with TRBJ1-2; D possibly corresponds to TRBD1 (5 bases). The V end lost 8 bases, the J end lost 0 bases, and 10 bases lay between the germline ends. The CDR3 contains 13 residues. Germline CDR1 reads MNHNS; CDR2 reads SASEGT. This chain's CDR3 is CASAGPTNYGYTF. Written as DNA, the CDR3 is TGTGCCAGCGCAGGGCCCACTAACTATGGCTACACCTTC.

The chain employs TRBV28 and TRBJ2-7; possible D gene TRBD1, 6 bases. The germline V gene has CDR1 MDHEN and CDR2 SYDVKM. This CDR3 has 13 residues. Trimming removed 4 bases from V and 2 bases from J, with 9 bases in between. The DNA of the CDR3 is TGTGCCAGCAGTTCTTCAGGGGCCTACGAGCAGTACGTC. As protein: CASSSSGAYEQYV.

J is TRBJ1-6 and V is TRBV2; TRBD1 aligns across 11 bases. This CDR3 is built from 14 residues. Germline loops: CDR1 SNHLY, CDR2 FYNNEI. Trimming at V came to 7 bases and at J to 9 bases, leaving 5 bases not matched to a gene. CDR3 loop: CASTPGQGGSPLHF. CDR3 bases: TGTGCCAGCACCCCGGGACAGGGGGGTTCACCCCTCCACTTT.

Here the CDR3 reads CASSYDWGASYGYTF. The CDR3 nucleotides are TGTGCCAGCAGTTACGATTGGGGCGCGTCCTATGGCTACACCTTC. V usage is TRBV6-6 and J usage is TRBJ1-2; maybe TRBD1 (5 bases). The germline CDR1 and CDR2 sequences are MNHNY and SVGAGI (reference sequence). With 2 bases removed from V and 4 bases from J, the gap between germline ends came to 14 bases. The CDR3 runs 15 residues.

The chain uses TRBV2 and TRBJ2-5; maybe TRBD2 (6 bases). The CDR3 sequence is 14 residues long. Per the germline V gene, CDR1 is SNHLY and CDR2 is FYNNEI. V dropped 1 base and J dropped 6 bases, with 12 bases sitting between them. The CDR3 DNA reads as TGTGCCAGCAGTGAAGGGACTATCGAAAAGACCCAGTACTTC. Residues: CASSEGTIEKTQYF.

This chain connects TRBV5-6 to TRBJ2-7, with TRBD2 as a possible D gene (5 bases). The CDR3 extends over 14 amino acids. V was shortened by 2 bases and J by 5 bases, with 14 bases between the two germline ends. CDR1 SGHDT and CDR2 YYEEEE come from the germline V gene. CDR3 sequence (DNA): TGTGCCAGCAGCTTCACCCCGGGGTTCAACGAGCAGTACGTC. Translation gives CASSFTPGFNEQYV.

The genes are TRBV27 and TRBJ2-1; 7 bases map to TRBD2. The CDR3 sequence is 15 residues long. V lost 2 bases to trimming and J lost 3 bases; unmatched junction nucleotides: 4. Germline values: CDR1 MNHEY, CDR2 SMNVEV (reference sequence). The CDR3: CASSLSRGGYNEQFF. For the CDR3, the DNA is TGTGCCAGCAGTTTAAGTCGCGGGGGCTACAATGAGCAGTTCTTC.

Points on this clone: The junction departs from the called germline gene at one end, perhaps through a read error. The same CDR3 is also encoded by other DNA sequences in this sample. The chain combines TRBV7-9 with TRBJ1-6, with 9 bases lining up with TRBD1. Germline CDR1 SEHNR, CDR2 FQNEAQ (reference sequence). CDR3 length: 14 amino acids. This CDR3 reads CASSLGQGDSPLHF. Written as DNA, the CDR3 is TGTGCCAGCAGCTTGGGACAGGGAGATTCCCCCCTCCACTTT.

The V gene is TRBV27, the J gene TRBJ2-2; TRBD2 aligns across 12 bases. The CDR3 has 18 amino acids. V gave up 3 bases and J gave up 0 bases; unmatched junction bases: 5. Looked up from germline, CDR1 is MNHEY and CDR2 is SMNVEV (reference sequence). CDR3 bases: TGTGCCAGCAGTTTCCAAACTAGCGGGGGGCCGAACACCGGGGAGCTGTTTTTT. This encodes CASSFQTSGGPNTGELFF.

The chain is built from TRBV7-8 and TRBJ2-7, with TRBD1 identical over 10 bases. Germline loops: CDR1 SGHVS, CDR2 FQNEAQ. Trimming removed 5 bases from V and 2 bases from J; junction bases left unmatched: 3. CDR3 length: 14 amino acids. The CDR3 spells CASSLGQGAYEQYV. CDR3 sequence (DNA): TGTGCCAGCAGCCTCGGACAGGGGGCCTACGAGCAGTACGTC.

The chain employs TRBV9 and TRBJ2-1; TRBD1 matches 8 bases. Germline CDR1 is SGDLS and CDR2 is YYNGEE. V shed 5 bases and J 4 bases; nucleotides not matched to a gene: 14. The CDR3 length is 17 residues. As DNA, the CDR3 is TGTGCCAGCAGTACCCCCCGGGGGACAGGTCCATACAATGAGCAGTTCTTC. This translates into CASSTPRGTGPYNEQFF. The full variable domain, completed using reference TRBV9 and TRBJ2-1, is DSGVTQTPKHLITATGQRVTLRCSPRSGDLSVYWYQQSLDQGLQFLIQYYNGEERAKGNILERFSAQQFPDLHSELNLSSLELGDSALYFCASSTPRGTGPYNEQFFGPGTRLTVL.

The chain employs TRBV6-6 and TRBJ1-4, with 9 bases identical to TRBD1. Trimming at V came to 5 bases and at J to 8 bases, leaving 6 bases not matched to a gene. The germline CDR1 and CDR2 sequences are MNHNY and SVGAGI (reference sequence). The CDR3 spans 14 residues. CDR3 bases: TGTGCCAGCAGTCCCGACAGGGGGATGGAAAAACTGTTTTTT. Protein: CASSPDRGMEKLFF.

The chain recombines TRBV28 with TRBJ1-1; D ambiguous. Germline CDR1 MDHEN, CDR2 SYDVKM. V was pared by 6 bases and J by 6 bases, with 17 bases between. This CDR3 is built from 14 residues. CDR3 coding DNA: TGTGCCAGCAGCCCCTTTGGCGGAGCGTCTGAAGCTTTCTTT. Its protein is CASSPFGGASEAFF.

The table lists this clone with a few counts. J is TRBJ1-1 and V is TRBV18; D unresolved. This CDR3 region has 14 residues. Germline CDR1 KGHSH, CDR2 LQKENI. Trimming removed 8 bases from V and 1 base from J, with 14 bases in between. CDR3 sequence: CASTHGMGNTEAFF. The CDR3 bases are TGTGCCAGCACTCACGGGATGGGGAACACTGAAGCTTTCTTT.

CDR3 residues: CASSVQRGSANTGELFF. The CDR3 DNA reads as TGTGCCAGCAGCGTTCAGCGGGGGAGCGCGAACACCGGGGAGCTGTTTTTT. V is TRBV9 and J is TRBJ2-2, with 8 bases fitting TRBD2. The CDR3 sequence is 17 residues long. CDR1 and CDR2 from the germline V gene are SGDLS and YYNGEE. Trimming cost V 2 bases and J 0 bases; bases outside gene matches: 6.

The chain carries TRBV19 and TRBJ1-1; 7 bases agree with TRBD1. CDR3 length equals 17 residues. Losses at the gene ends were 3 bases for V and 3 bases for J; bases not matched to a gene: 13. CDR1 LNHDA and CDR2 SQIVND come from the germline V gene (reference sequence). The CDR3 bases are TGTGCCAGTAGTATCATCTTCCCCGGGACAGAGTACACTGAAGCTTTCTTT. This translates into CASSIIFPGTEYTEAFF.

This rearrangement joins TRBV5-6 to TRBJ1-5; D is unclear. V was clipped by 4 bases and J by 4 bases, with 6 bases between them. CDR3 length: 12 residues. Germline CDR1 is SGHDT and CDR2 is YYEEEE. CDR3 amino acids: CASSAGNQPQHF. The DNA of the CDR3 is TGTGCCAGCAGCGCGGGGAATCAGCCCCAGCATTTT.

This clone was seen a few times. The genes are TRBV10-3 and TRBJ1-1; a possible D gene is TRBD1 (5 bases). The V end lost 1 base, the J end lost 7 bases, and 10 bases lay between the germline ends. Germline values: CDR1 ENHRY, CDR2 SYGVKD. CDR3 size: 13 residues. CDR3 sequence: CAISEFGGVEAFF. DNA of the CDR3: TGTGCCATCAGTGAGTTCGGAGGGGTTGAAGCTTTCTTT.

The chain links TRBV11-2 to TRBJ2-7; possibly TRBD2 for D (6 bases). Trimming left V 1 base short and J 3 bases short, with 7 bases between. CDR3 size: 13 residues. CDR1 and CDR2 from the germline V gene are SGHAT and FQNNGV. The CDR3 DNA reads TGTGCCAGCAGCTTAGGGGGGGACTACGAGCAGTACGTC. Its protein is CASSLGGDYEQYV.

The chain joins TRBV19 to TRBJ1-2; 7 nucleotides match TRBD1. CDR1 and CDR2 from the germline V gene are LNHDA and SQIVND (reference sequence). This CDR3 region has 13 residues. V was clipped by 6 bases and J by 8 bases; unmatched bases: 9. For the CDR3, the DNA is TGTGCCAGTAGGACGGACAGGCACGGCGGCTACACCTTC. Translation gives CASRTDRHGGYTF.

The CDR3 sequence: CASSFSGGVADTQYF. Here the CDR3 DNA reads TGTGCCAGCAGCTTTAGCGGGGGGGTAGCAGATACGCAGTATTTT. This chain uses TRBV9 with TRBJ2-3, with TRBD2 matching 11 bases. CDR3 size: 15 residues. The germline gives CDR1 SGDLS, CDR2 YYNGEE. Trimming took 4 bases from V and 4 from J; bases not matched to a gene: 5.

The rearrangement uses TRBV6-4 and TRBJ1-6, with 8 nucleotides matching TRBD1. Germline V gene sequence: CDR1 MRHNA, CDR2 SNTAGT. Trimming cost V 7 bases and J 0 bases; bases outside gene matches: 5. This CDR3 is 16 amino acids long. The CDR3 DNA reads as TGTGCCAGCATCGGACAGGGTCCCTCCTATAATTCACCCCTCCACTTT. Translation: CASIGQGPSYNSPLHF.